What follows are 14 T cell receptor beta chains derived from one specimen sequenced in a study of metastatic and nonmetastatic thyroid tumors. MiXCR was used by TCRdb to re-call the PCR reads. Among 14,000 to 15,000 clones listed, around 3.6% were seen once. Nobody among the patients had been given any treatment before thyroid surgery. The sequenced sample was tumor tissue. These receptors all stem from a female donor with papillary thyroid cancer or a benign thyroid nodule (not recorded which). Some clones in this sample may be carry-over from other donors' samples.

This clone has only a few counts. The chain links TRBV7-9 to TRBJ1-2; D not resolved. CDR3 size: 12 residues. Germline CDR1 is SEHNR and CDR2 is FQNEAQ (reference sequence). Trimming shortened V by 5 bases and J by 8 bases, and 12 bases separated the two germline ends. The CDR3 DNA is TGTGCCAGCAGCCCTCATTTTGTGGGCTACACCTTC. This sequence encodes CASSPHFVGYTF.

This clone was counted only a few times. This sequence joins TRBV6-1 and TRBJ1-3; D not certain. The ends were cut back, 5 bases at V and 4 bases at J, with 15 bases in the middle. Per germline, CDR1 MNHNS and CDR2 SASEGT. The CDR3 consists of 15 residues. The CDR3, as DNA: TGTGCCAGCAGTCCGCCACAGATAGAAGGAAACACCATATATTTT. Residues: CASSPPQIEGNTIYF.

The J gene is TRBJ1-2, the V gene TRBV6-1, with TRBD1 as a possible D gene (6 bases). From germline, CDR1 is MNHNS and CDR2 SASEGT. Trimming stripped 2 bases from V and 8 bases from J, with 12 bases between. This CDR3 has 13 amino acids. CDR3 in amino acids: CASSENRVNGYTF. The CDR3 nucleotides read TGTGCCAGCAGTGAAAACAGGGTAAACGGCTACACCTTC.

This clone has more than one count but fewer than ten. The chain combines TRBV19 with TRBJ1-5; maybe TRBD1 (5 bases). Germline V CDR1 and CDR2: LNHDA, SQIVND (reference sequence). CDR3 length: 16 amino acids. With 5 bases removed from V and 8 bases from J, the gap between germline ends came to 22 bases. The chain's CDR3 is CASSPSREGMIKPQHF. In nucleotides, the CDR3 is TGTGCCAGTAGTCCTAGTAGAGAGGGGATGATAAAGCCCCAGCATTTT.

This clone showed up just a few times. In nucleotides, the CDR3 is TGTGCCGCAGCAGTTAAGGGGGTTGGGAACACTGAAGCTTTCTTT. Amino acid sequence: CAAAVKGVGNTEAFF. The rearrangement links TRBV6-2 or TRBV6-3 to TRBJ1-1; D is possibly TRBD1 (6 bases). Germline V gene data show CDR1 as MNHEY and CDR2 as SVGEGT. V lost 11 bases to trimming and J lost 1 base, with 20 bases between them. This CDR3 spans 15 amino acids.

This clone was seen only a few times. The CDR3 DNA is TGTGCCAGCAGTTACTCTCCGGGACAGGGTGCAGATACGCAGTATTTT. This sequence encodes CASSYSPGQGADTQYF. The chain carries TRBV6-5 and TRBJ2-3; 9 bases agree with TRBD1. CDR1 and CDR2 from the germline V gene are MNHEY and SVGAGI. V shed 0 bases, J shed 4 bases, and the junction held 5 bases outside the gene matches. This CDR3 region has 16 residues.

This clone was seen a few times. The chain joins TRBV15 to TRBJ2-2; D call uncertain. Trimming took 4 bases from V and 2 from J, leaving 11 bases between them. Germline V gene lookup returns CDR1 LNHNV and CDR2 YYDKDF (reference sequence). The CDR3 has 15 amino acids. The CDR3 bases are TGTGCCACCAGCACTAGGCAGTTAAACACCGGGGAGCTGTTTTTT. This sequence encodes CATSTRQLNTGELFF.

This chain connects TRBV28 to TRBJ1-5; D is unclear. The V end was cut by 2 bases, the J end by 0 bases, with 8 bases between. This CDR3 comprises 15 residues. Per the germline V gene, CDR1 is MDHEN and CDR2 is SYDVKM. The CDR3 region has the DNA TGTGCCAGCAGTTTAAGGCTGAGTAGCAATCAGCCCCAGCATTTT. This translates into CASSLRLSSNQPQHF.

This clone was detected a few times. The rearrangement links TRBV12-3 or TRBV12-4 to TRBJ2-1; 8 nucleotides line up with TRBD2. Trimming cost V 5 bases and J 3 bases; bases outside gene matches: 9. This CDR3 has 16 residues. The CDR3 sequence is CASSGMVSGVYNEQFF. The CDR3 DNA is TGTGCCAGCAGTGGGATGGTTAGCGGGGTCTACAATGAGCAGTTCTTC.

This clone came up a few times. The V and J genes are TRBV30 and TRBJ1-5; possibly TRBD1 for D (5 bases). In germline, CDR1 is GTSNPN, CDR2 SVGIG (reference sequence). V dropped 0 bases and J dropped 5 bases, with 8 bases sitting between them. The CDR3 covers 13 residues. CDR3 residues: CAWSVEGDQPQHF. DNA for the CDR3: TGTGCCTGGAGTGTTGAAGGGGATCAGCCCCAGCATTTT.

This clone has a handful of counts. V gene TRBV30 combines with J gene TRBJ2-3, with 10 bases identical to TRBD2. Per germline, CDR1 GTSNPN and CDR2 SVGIG (reference sequence). This CDR3 is 16 amino acids long. V lost 4 bases and J lost 3; bases outside the gene matches: 10. The CDR3 loop is CAWIKREGVRTDTQYF. CDR3 DNA: TGTGCCTGGATTAAGCGGGAGGGGGTTAGAACAGATACGCAGTATTTT. Filled out from reference TRBV30 and TRBJ2-3, the complete variable domain reads SQTIHQWPATLVQPVGSPLSLECTVEGTSNPNLYWYRQAAGRGLQLLFYSVGIGQISSEVPQNLSASRPQDRQFILSSKKLLLSDSGFYLCAWIKREGVRTDTQYFGPGTRLTVL.

The rearrangement uses TRBV6-4 and TRBJ2-1; 10 positions agree with TRBD2. The CDR3 covers 15 residues. Germline CDR1 MRHNA, CDR2 SNTAGT. V trimming: 3 bases; J trimming: 7 bases; junction bases outside the gene matches: 6. This CDR3 is CASSERAGGQNEQFF. CDR3 sequence (DNA): TGTGCCAGCAGTGAAAGAGCGGGGGGGCAAAATGAGCAGTTCTTC.

This clone has only a few counts. V gene TRBV19 combines with J gene TRBJ1-1; D gene ambiguous. Germline V gene lookup returns CDR1 LNHDA and CDR2 SQIVND (reference sequence). Trimming removed 4 bases at V and 4 bases at J, with 10 bases between. The CDR3 extends over 13 amino acids. The CDR3 bases are TGTGCCAGTAGTAGGGAAAGGAGCACTGAAGCTTTCTTT. Translation: CASSRERSTEAFF. Full variable domain (remainder filled in from reference TRBV19 and TRBJ1-1): DGGITQSPKYLFRKEGQNVTLSCEQNLNHDAMYWYRQDPGQGLRLIYYSQIVNDFQKGDIAEGYSVSREKKESFPLTVTSAQKNPTAFYLCASSRERSTEAFFGQGTRLTVV.

The rearrangement links TRBV6-4 to TRBJ2-3; TRBD1 is a possible D gene (5 bases). CDR3 length: 13 residues. Germline CDR1 and CDR2: MRHNA and SNTAGT. V shed 8 bases and J shed 2 bases, with 11 bases lying between them. CDR3 sequence: CASGAGHTDTQYF. The CDR3 DNA sequence: TGTGCCAGCGGCGCAGGACACACAGATACGCAGTATTTT.